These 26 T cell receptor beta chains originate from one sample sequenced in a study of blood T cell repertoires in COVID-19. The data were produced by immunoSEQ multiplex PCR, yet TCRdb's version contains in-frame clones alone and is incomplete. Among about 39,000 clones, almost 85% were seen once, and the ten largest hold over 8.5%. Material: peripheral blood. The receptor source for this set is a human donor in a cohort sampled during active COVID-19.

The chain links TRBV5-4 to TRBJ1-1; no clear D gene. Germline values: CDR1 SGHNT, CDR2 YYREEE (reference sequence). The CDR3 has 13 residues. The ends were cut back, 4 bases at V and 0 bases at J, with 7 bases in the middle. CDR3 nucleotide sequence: TGTGCCAGCAGCCTCCAGATGAACACTGAAGCTTTCTTT. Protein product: CASSLQMNTEAFF.

The DNA of the CDR3 is TGTGCCAGCGCAGGGATCGATACTGAAGCTTTCTTT. It translates to CASAGIDTEAFF. The chain joins TRBV6-5 to TRBJ1-1; TRBD1 might be the D (5 bases). The V end lost 8 bases, the J end lost 5 bases, and 12 bases lay between the germline ends. Germline assignment: CDR1 MNHEY and CDR2 SVGAGI. The length of the CDR3 is 12 residues.

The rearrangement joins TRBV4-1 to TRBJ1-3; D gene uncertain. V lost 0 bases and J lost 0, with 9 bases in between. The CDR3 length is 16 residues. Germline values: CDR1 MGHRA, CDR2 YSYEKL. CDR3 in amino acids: CASSQEQTNSGNTIYF. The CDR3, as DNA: TGCGCCAGCAGCCAAGAACAGACCAACTCTGGAAACACCATATATTTT.

CDR3 nucleotides: TGTGCCAGCAGCTTAGAACTCGGGGGTGGCTACACCTTC. Its protein is CASSLELGGGYTF. The V gene is TRBV11-2, the J gene TRBJ1-2; D perhaps matches TRBD1 (5 bases). Per germline, CDR1 SGHAT and CDR2 FQNNGV. V lost 0 bases and J lost 7, with 9 bases in between. This CDR3 has 13 residues.

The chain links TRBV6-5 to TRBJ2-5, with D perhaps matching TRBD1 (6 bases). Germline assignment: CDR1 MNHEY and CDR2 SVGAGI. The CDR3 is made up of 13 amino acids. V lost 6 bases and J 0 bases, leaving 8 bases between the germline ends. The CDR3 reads CASRDRNQETQYF. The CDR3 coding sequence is TGTGCCAGCAGAGACAGGAACCAAGAGACCCAGTACTTC.

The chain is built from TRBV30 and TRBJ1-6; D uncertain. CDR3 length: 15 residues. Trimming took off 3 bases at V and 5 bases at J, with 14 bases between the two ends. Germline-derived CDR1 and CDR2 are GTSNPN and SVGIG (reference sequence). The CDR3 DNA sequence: TGTGCCTGGAGATTCCCAACACCTGATAATTCACCCCTCCACTTT. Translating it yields CAWRFPTPDNSPLHF.

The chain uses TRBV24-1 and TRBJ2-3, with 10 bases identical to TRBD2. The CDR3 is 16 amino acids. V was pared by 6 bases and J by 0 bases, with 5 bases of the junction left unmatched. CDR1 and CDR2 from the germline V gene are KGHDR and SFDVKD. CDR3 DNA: TGTGCCACCAGTCCCGGACTAGCGGAAAGCACAGATACGCAGTATTTT. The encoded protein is CATSPGLAESTDTQYF.

The CDR3 region has the DNA TGTGCCAGCAGTGTTAACCGCCGGGGCTACACCTTC. Protein: CASSVNRRGYTF. The rearrangement joins TRBV12-3 or TRBV12-4 to TRBJ1-2; unclear D gene. This CDR3 is built from 12 residues. V dropped 5 bases and J dropped 8 bases, with 12 bases sitting between them.

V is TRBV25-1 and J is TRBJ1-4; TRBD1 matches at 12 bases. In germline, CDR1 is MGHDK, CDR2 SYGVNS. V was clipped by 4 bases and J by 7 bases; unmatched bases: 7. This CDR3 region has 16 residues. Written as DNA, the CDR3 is TGTGCCAGCAGTGTGGGGACAGGGGGCTCTGGTGAAAAACTGTTTTTT. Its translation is CASSVGTGGSGEKLFF.

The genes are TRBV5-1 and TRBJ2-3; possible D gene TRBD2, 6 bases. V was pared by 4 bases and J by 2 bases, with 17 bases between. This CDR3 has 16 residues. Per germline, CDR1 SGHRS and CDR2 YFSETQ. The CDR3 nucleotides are TGCGCCAGCAGCCCAGGCTTCGGACTAAACACAGATACGCAGTATTTT. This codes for CASSPGFGLNTDTQYF. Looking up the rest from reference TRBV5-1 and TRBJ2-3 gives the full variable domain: KAGVTQTPRYLIKTRGQQVTLSCSPISGHRSVSWYQQTPGQGLQFLFEYFSETQRNKGNFPGRFSGRQFSNSRSEMNVSTLELGDSALYLCASSPGFGLNTDTQYFGPGTRLTVL.

The CDR3 loop reads CASRASQGWYTEAFF. CDR3 bases: TGCGCCAGCAGGGCCTCTCAGGGGTGGTACACTGAAGCTTTCTTT. The chain joins TRBV10-2 to TRBJ1-1; D is possibly TRBD1 (6 bases). There are 15 residues in the CDR3. CDR1 is WSHSY and CDR2 is SAAADI in the germline V gene. Trimming stripped 6 bases from V and 3 bases from J, with 17 bases between.

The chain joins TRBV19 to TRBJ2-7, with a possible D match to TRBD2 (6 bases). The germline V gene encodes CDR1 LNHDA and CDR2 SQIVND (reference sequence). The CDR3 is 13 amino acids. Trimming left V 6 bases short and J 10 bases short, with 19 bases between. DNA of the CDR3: TGTGCCAGTAGAGCGGGTTCGGAGGGTATACAGTACTTC. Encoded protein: CASRAGSEGIQYF.

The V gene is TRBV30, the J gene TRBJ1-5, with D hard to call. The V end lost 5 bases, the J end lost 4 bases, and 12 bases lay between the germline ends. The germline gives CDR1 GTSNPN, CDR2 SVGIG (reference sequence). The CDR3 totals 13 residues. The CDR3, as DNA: TGTGCCTGGGCTCCGGGTACGAATCAGCCCCAGCATTTT. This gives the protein CAWAPGTNQPQHF.

The CDR3 spells CASTQGGSNQPQHF. CDR3 DNA: TGTGCCAGTACACAGGGTGGCTCCAATCAGCCCCAGCATTTT. The chain combines TRBV19 with TRBJ1-5, with D possibly being TRBD1 (6 bases). CDR1 is LNHDA and CDR2 is SQIVND in the germline V gene (reference sequence). V was shortened by 7 bases and J by 3 bases, with 13 bases between the two germline ends. CDR3 length equals 14 residues. The variable domain in full, with the rest retrieved from reference TRBV19 and TRBJ1-5, is DGGITQSPKYLFRKEGQNVTLSCEQNLNHDAMYWYRQDPGQGLRLIYYSQIVNDFQKGDIAEGYSVSREKKESFPLTVTSAQKNPTAFYLCASTQGGSNQPQHFGDGTRLSIL.

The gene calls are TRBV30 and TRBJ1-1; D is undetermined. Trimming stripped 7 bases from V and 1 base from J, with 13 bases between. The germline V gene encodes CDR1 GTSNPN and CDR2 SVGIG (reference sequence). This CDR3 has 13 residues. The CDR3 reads CASARLRNTEAFF. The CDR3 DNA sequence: TGTGCCTCTGCTCGGTTGAGGAACACTGAAGCTTTCTTT.

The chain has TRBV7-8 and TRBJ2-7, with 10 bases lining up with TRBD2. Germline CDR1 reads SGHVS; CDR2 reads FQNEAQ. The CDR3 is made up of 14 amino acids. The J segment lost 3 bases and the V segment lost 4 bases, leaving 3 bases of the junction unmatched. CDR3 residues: CASSSGTSVYEQYF. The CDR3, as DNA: TGTGCCAGCAGCTCCGGGACTAGCGTCTACGAGCAGTACTTC.

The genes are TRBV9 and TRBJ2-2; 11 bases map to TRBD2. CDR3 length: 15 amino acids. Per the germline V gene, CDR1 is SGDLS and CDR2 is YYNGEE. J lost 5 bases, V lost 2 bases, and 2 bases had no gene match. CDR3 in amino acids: CASSVGLAETGELFF. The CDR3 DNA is TGTGCCAGCAGCGTGGGACTAGCGGAAACCGGGGAGCTGTTTTTT. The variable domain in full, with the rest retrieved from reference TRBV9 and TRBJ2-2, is DSGVTQTPKHLITATGQRVTLRCSPRSGDLSVYWYQQSLDQGLQFLIQYYNGEERAKGNILERFSAQQFPDLHSELNLSSLELGDSALYFCASSVGLAETGELFFGEGSRLTVL.

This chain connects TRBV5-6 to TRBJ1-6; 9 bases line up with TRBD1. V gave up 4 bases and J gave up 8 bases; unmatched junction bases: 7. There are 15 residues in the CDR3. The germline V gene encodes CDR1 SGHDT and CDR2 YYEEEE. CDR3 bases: TGTGCCAGCAGCGCCTCCGGGACAGGGCATTCACCCCTCCACTTT. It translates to CASSASGTGHSPLHF. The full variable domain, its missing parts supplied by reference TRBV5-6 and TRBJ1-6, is DAGVTQSPTHLIKTRGQQVTLRCSPKSGHDTVSWYQQALGQGPQFIFQYYEEEERQRGNFPDRFSGHQFPNYSSELNVNALLLGDSALYLCASSASGTGHSPLHFGNGTRLTVT.

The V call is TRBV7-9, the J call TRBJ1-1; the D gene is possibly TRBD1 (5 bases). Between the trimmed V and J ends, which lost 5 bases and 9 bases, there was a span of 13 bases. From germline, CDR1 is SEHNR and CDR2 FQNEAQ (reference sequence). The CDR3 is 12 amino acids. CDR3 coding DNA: TGTGCCAGCAGCCAGATAGGGGAAAAAGCTTTCTTT. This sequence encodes CASSQIGEKAFF.

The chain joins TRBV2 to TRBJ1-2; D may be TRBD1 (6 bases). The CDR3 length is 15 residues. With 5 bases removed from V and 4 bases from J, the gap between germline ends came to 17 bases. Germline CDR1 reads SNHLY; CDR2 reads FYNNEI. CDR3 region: CASSPGDRYLYGYTF. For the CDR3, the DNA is TGTGCCAGCAGTCCCGGAGACAGGTACCTCTATGGCTACACCTTC.

For the CDR3, the DNA is TGTGCCAGCTCACCACGGCAGGGCGACACAGATACGCAGTATTTT. Amino acid sequence: CASSPRQGDTDTQYF. The rearrangement uses TRBV18 and TRBJ2-3; the D gene is possibly TRBD1 (5 bases). Germline V CDR1 and CDR2: KGHSH, LQKENI. V lost 1 base, J lost 2 bases, and 10 bases lay in between. The CDR3 has 15 residues.

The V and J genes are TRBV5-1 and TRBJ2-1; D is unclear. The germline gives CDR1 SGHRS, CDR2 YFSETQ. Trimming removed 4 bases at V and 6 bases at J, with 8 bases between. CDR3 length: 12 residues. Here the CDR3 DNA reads TGCGCCAGCAGCCTCCCGGGCAATGAGCAGTTCTTC. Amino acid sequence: CASSLPGNEQFF.

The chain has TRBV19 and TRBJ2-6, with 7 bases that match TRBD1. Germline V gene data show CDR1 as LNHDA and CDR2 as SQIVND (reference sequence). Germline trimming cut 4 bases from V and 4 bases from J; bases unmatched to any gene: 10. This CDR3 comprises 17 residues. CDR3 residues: CASSRTGVGGGANVLTF. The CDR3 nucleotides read TGTGCCAGTAGTAGAACAGGGGTGGGCGGAGGGGCCAACGTCCTGACTTTC.

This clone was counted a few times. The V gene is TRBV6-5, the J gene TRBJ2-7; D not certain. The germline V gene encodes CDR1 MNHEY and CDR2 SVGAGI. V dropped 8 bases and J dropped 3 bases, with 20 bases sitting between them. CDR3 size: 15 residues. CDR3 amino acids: CASCMRELSLYEQYF. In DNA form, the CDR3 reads TGTGCCAGCTGTATGAGAGAACTGTCCCTCTACGAGCAGTACTTC.

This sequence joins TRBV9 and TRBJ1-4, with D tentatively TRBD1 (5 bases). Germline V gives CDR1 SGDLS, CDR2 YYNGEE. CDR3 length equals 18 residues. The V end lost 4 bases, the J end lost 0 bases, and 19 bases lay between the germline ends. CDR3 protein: CASSPEGGVTATNEKLFF. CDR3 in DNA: TGTGCCAGCAGCCCCGAGGGAGGGGTTACCGCAACTAATGAAAAACTGTTTTTT.

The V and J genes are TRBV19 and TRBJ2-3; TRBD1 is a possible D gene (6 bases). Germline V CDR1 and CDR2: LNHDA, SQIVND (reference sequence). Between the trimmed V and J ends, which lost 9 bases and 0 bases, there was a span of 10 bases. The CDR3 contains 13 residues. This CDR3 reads CASRGPSTDTQYF. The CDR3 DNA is TGTGCCAGCAGGGGACCTAGCACAGATACGCAGTATTTT.